These T cell receptor beta chains were read from a single sample in a study of T cells in Graves' hyperthyroidism and ophthalmopathy. TCRdb ran MiXCR on the multiplex PCR reads and lists one entry per CDR3 protein. This table has approximately 330,000 distinct CDR3 sequences, approximately 14% appearing once. The sample consisted of blood. These receptors all come from a woman in her 40s with Graves' ophthalmopathy. CDR3s include the opening cysteine and the closing phenylalanine or tryptophan. The D gene is left open where the match is weak. Part of the rows lack a size; the others show once, few, many or a class for expanded clones.

>TRBV12-3/TRBV12-4|TRBJ2-5|many|-
TGTGCCAGCAGTAGGACTATTCAAGAGACCCAGTACTTC
CASSRTIQETQYF
>TRBV7-9|TRBJ1-2|many|-
TGTGCCAGCAGCCAGGGGAGCCCGTTGAGTAACTATGGCTACACCTTC
CASSQGSPLSNYGYTF
>TRBV28|TRBJ2-5|many|TRBD2
TGTGCCAGCAACGATGGAGCGGGAGGAGAGACCCAGTACTTC
CASNDGAGGETQYF
>TRBV6-1|TRBJ1-5|many|-
TGTGCCAGCAGTGTCCAACAGGACAGCAATCAGCCCCAGCATTTT
CASSVQQDSNQPQHF
>TRBV2|TRBJ1-2|few|-
TGTGCCAGCAGCGAAATGGCAACAACCTATGGCTACACCTTC
CASSEMATTYGYTF
>TRBV19|TRBJ1-1|many|-
TGTGCCAGTAGTATCACACAGGGAGGCACTGAAGCTTTCTTT
CASSITQGGTEAFF
>TRBV29-1|TRBJ2-2|few|-
TGCAGCGTTGAAAAGTCAGGGCAAACCGGGGAGCTGTTTTTT
CSVEKSGQTGELFF
>TRBV5-5|TRBJ2-7|-|-
TGTGCCAGCAGCTCTCCGGGACTTCCAGGCAACGAGCAGTACTTC
CASSSPGLPGNEQYF
>TRBV20-1|TRBJ2-5|-|TRBD2
TGCAGTGCTAGACCGATTAGGACTAGCGGGAGGGCCAAGGTTCGTGAGACCCAGTACTTC
CSARPIRTSGRAKVRETQYF
>TRBV24-1|TRBJ2-1|few|TRBD1
TGTGCCACCAGTGGGGTTGGGGACAGGGGTAATGAGCAGTTCTTC
CATSGVGDRGNEQFF
>TRBV5-4|TRBJ1-2|-|-
TGTGCCAGCAGCCGACAGGCCGAGAATGGCTACACCTTC
CASSRQAENGYTF
>TRBV19|TRBJ2-6|few|-
TGTGCCAGTAGTATTTTTGTTCAATCTGGGGCCAACGTCCTGACTTTC
CASSIFVQSGANVLTF
>TRBV14|TRBJ2-7|many|-
TGTGCCAGCAGCCAACCGCCTGCCCCGGGGGTCCGGGAGCAGTACTTC
CASSQPPAPGVREQYF
>TRBV28|TRBJ2-2|many|TRBD2
TGTGCCAGCAGGCGGGAGTATGTCACCGGGGAGCTGTTTTTT
CASRREYVTGELFF
>TRBV12-3/TRBV12-4|TRBJ1-5|many|-
TGTGCCAGCAGTCCTAGGAGGACTAGACACCAGCCCCAGCATTTT
CASSPRRTRHQPQHF
>TRBV6-1|TRBJ1-3|-|-
TGTGCCAGCAACCGGGACGGATCCTCTCCTTACTCTGGAAACACCATATATTTT
CASNRDGSSPYSGNTIYF
>TRBV20-1|TRBJ2-1|-|TRBD2
TGCAGTGCTAGAGACGGGGGGGCGGCCTACAATGAGCAGTTCTTC
CSARDGGAAYNEQFF
>TRBV15|TRBJ1-2|many|TRBD1
TGTGCCACCAGCAGGGATGGACAGGGGAATGGCTACACCTTC
CATSRDGQGNGYTF
>TRBV27|TRBJ2-7|many|-
TGTGCCAGCAGTTTATCGTGGCAGGGTGTCTACGAGCAGTACTTC
CASSLSWQGVYEQYF
>TRBV12-3/TRBV12-4|TRBJ2-7|many|-
TGTGCCAGCAGTTTATGGCAGGGAATCGACGAGCAGTACTTC
CASSLWQGIDEQYF